These T cell receptor beta chains were read from a single sample in a study of Ad26.COV2.S vaccination and SARS-CoV-2 variants. Using immunoSEQ multiplex PCR, the repertoire was profiled, and TCRdb retains in-frame clones only, with some absent. The data contain 240,000 or so clones, around nine tenths of them seen just once; the ten biggest clones take up 9.5% to 12%. Specimen: peripheral blood, collected in a trial of Ad26.COV2.S vaccine versus placebo. Receptors originate from a person between 18 and 65 years old who received the Ad26.COV2.S COVID-19 vaccine or a placebo. The CDR3 runs from the conserved cysteine through the conserved F or W. A D gene is named only where the DNA matches it firmly.

>TRBV4-1|TRBD2|TRBJ2-1
CASSRGLAGRSSYNEQFF
>TRBV6-4|.|TRBJ1-1
CASSEEGMNTEAFF
>TRBV19|.|TRBJ2-7
CASSMGWDVGTYEQYF
>TRBV19|.|TRBJ2-7
CASSIAAGSSYEQYF
>TRBV10-3|TRBD1|TRBJ2-2
CAISERQGYTGELFF
>TRBV5-4|.|TRBJ1-2
CASSPKGGDGYTF
>TRBV11-2|.|TRBJ1-4
CASSLVSWNEKLFF
>TRBV24-1|TRBD2|TRBJ2-1
CATSDLPGGPSPTNEQFF
>TRBV19|TRBD1|TRBJ2-6
CATRPGTGGIKQAGANVLTF
>TRBV6-2/TRBV6-3|.|TRBJ2-1
CASSYSNEGNEQFF
>TRBV14|.|TRBJ2-3
CASSQDTDTQYF
>TRBV29-1|.|TRBJ2-7
CSVQVGYEQYF
>TRBV15|.|TRBJ2-2
CASHTSRPTHTGELFF
>TRBV5-1|TRBD2|TRBJ2-3
CASSIGLAGARSTDTQYF
>TRBV6-2/TRBV6-3|.|TRBJ1-6
CASSLHTGRDSPLHF
>TRBV24-1|.|TRBJ2-1
CATSDPGYNEQFF
>TRBV3-1/TRBV3-2|TRBD2|TRBJ2-3
CASSQDSTSTYTDTQYF
>TRBV6-6|.|TRBJ2-7
CATRQAQGGEQYF
>TRBV7-9|.|TRBJ1-6
CASSLVRSSHNSPLHF
>TRBV7-3|TRBD2|TRBJ2-3
CASSGKMGTSGHPTDTQYF
>TRBV6-6|.|TRBJ1-6
CASLVGREVDSPLHF
>TRBV29-1|TRBD1|TRBJ1-3
CSGLSGGTSSGNTIYF
>TRBV7-2|.|TRBJ2-5
CASSPGPQETQYF
>TRBV6-5|TRBD1|TRBJ1-5
CASTHTGQKYQPQHF
>TRBV29-1|TRBD1|TRBJ2-3
CSADRGPQGTDTQYF
>TRBV27|TRBD1|TRBJ1-1
CASSGTGATEAFF
>TRBV2|TRBD2|TRBJ2-1
CASRGLAGGIYNEQFF
>TRBV11-2|TRBD2|TRBJ2-1
CASSLQALAGNEQFF
>TRBV6-2/TRBV6-3|.|TRBJ1-6
CASSYEEGRRNSPLHF
>TRBV28|TRBD1|TRBJ1-2
CALKGAGSNYGYTF
>TRBV4-2|.|TRBJ2-7
CASSQGVSGTYEQYF
>TRBV28|TRBD2|TRBJ2-7
CASSWPLGGASNSYEQYF
>TRBV7-6|TRBD2|TRBJ2-7
CASSPGSGSRYEQYF
>TRBV11-2|.|TRBJ2-2
CASSLASLGGELFF
>TRBV5-1|.|TRBJ1-5
CASSSDGYSNQPQHF
>TRBV19|TRBD1|TRBJ2-3
CASSPGTGGSGTDTQYF
>TRBV16|.|TRBJ1-3
CASSFGDASSGNTIYF
>TRBV30|.|TRBJ2-7
CALSSGDGSYEQYF
>TRBV28|.|TRBJ1-1
CASSLLTQGRTEAFF
>TRBV5-4|TRBD2|TRBJ2-3
CASSSGLAGGLGTDTQYF
>TRBV27|.|TRBJ2-2
CASSFFTGELFF
>TRBV28|.|TRBJ1-6
CASSSVWGVRNSPLHF
>TRBV24-1|.|TRBJ2-2
CATSDTGRTGELFF
>TRBV7-3|TRBD2|TRBJ2-2
CASSARGGENTGELFF
>TRBV5-1|TRBD1|TRBJ2-7
CASSLYRGSYEQYF
>TRBV30|.|TRBJ2-7
CAWSVALSASYEQYF
>TRBV6-5|TRBD2|TRBJ2-7
CASHRGGAYEQYF
>TRBV24-1|TRBD1|TRBJ2-7
CATSDSRTGPYEQYF